This T cell receptor (beta chain) was retrieved from a study of blood T cell repertoires in COVID-19. Study background: Donors in the United States, Italy and Spain gave samples during acute or convalescent COVID-19.

As handled by the study authors: Quantification of nucleated cells was approximated via reference gene primer amplification. The repertoire was sequenced with immunoSEQ multiplex PCR; TCRdb's copy has only in-frame clones and lacks some. Clone size and the V and J calls come from that table; the DNA yielded D and trimming. The table includes about 65,000 clones, around 93% detected once. Germline V lookup: CDR1 KGHDR, CDR2 SFDVKD. The CDR3 contains 19 residues. Trimming took 10 bases from V and 2 from J; bases not matched to a gene: 17. The sequencing sample was made of peripheral blood. The chain combines TRBV24-1 with TRBJ2-6; 9 bases are shared with TRBD1. The receptor's source is a man between 65 and 79 years old with active COVID-19. The CDR3 DNA sequence: TGTGCCACAGTCGTGGAACCCGGGACAGGGCTAACTGGGGCCAACGTCCTGACTTTC. The encoded protein is CATVVEPGTGLTGANVLTF.